This TCR beta chain derives from a study of T cells after yellow fever vaccination. Study-level results: The study noted that FACS-sorted repertoires could contain abundant clonotypes contaminating from the bulk population.

This clonotype has a count of ten or more. Its target is not known. MiXCR, applied by TCRdb to the 5' RACE reads, yields one record per CDR3 protein. The data contain about 300,000 distinct CDR3 sequences, 3% to 4.5% of them seen just once; the ten biggest clones take up about 24%. Per germline, CDR1 KGHSH and CDR2 LQKENI. Deletions cut 0 bases from V and 8 bases from J, with 12 bases between. This CDR3 spans 14 amino acids. The chain is built from TRBV18 and TRBJ2-3, with D tentatively TRBD2 (6 bases). The receptor comes from a man younger than 35 who received the YFV17D yellow fever vaccine. The material sequenced was PBMCs, taken 5 days after the yellow fever booster vaccination. CDR3 amino acids: CASSPPLAGGTQYF. In nucleotides, the CDR3 is TGTGCCAGCTCACCACCACTAGCAGGAGGTACGCAGTATTTT.